This TCR beta chain came from a study of neoadjuvant nivolumab and ipilimumab in lung cancer. Study findings and constraints: Higher pretherapy blood TCR richness went with higher resected-tumor richness. Compared with tumor-adjacent uninvolved lung, resected tumors showed greater richness and clonality. Only two of four nivolumab-treated tumors gained richness and clonality by surgery.

From germline, CDR1 is SGHRS and CDR2 YFSETQ. The CDR3 is made up of 15 amino acids. The junction had 3 bases not matched to a gene; V was cut back by 0 bases and J by 0 bases. Assay: immunoSEQ multiplex PCR; the TCRdb copy retains only in-frame clones and omits some. Here the sample spans tens of thousands of clones, approximately 80% being singletons. This clone was found once. Its specificity is unknown. This clonotype originated in an adult with non-small cell lung cancer. The V call is TRBV5-1, the J call TRBJ2-7, with 7 bases matching TRBD1. Sequences were derived from peripheral blood, sampled before neoadjuvant nivolumab, alone or with ipilimumab. Here the CDR3 reads CASSLGTGGSYEQYF. The CDR3 bases are TGCGCCAGCAGCTTGGGGACAGGTGGCTCCTACGAGCAGTACTTC.